This TCR beta chain was recorded in a study of human T cells and chemical hapten exposure. Study-level findings and limits: Sensitization with DPC brought no change to TCRs above 1 in 1000 in frequency.

This clonotype was seen ten or more times. Its specificity is unknown. In the authors' workflow: The number of TCRs in each sample had a median of around 96,000 and spanned about 20,000 to 690,600. MiXCR, run by TCRdb on the RACE reads, gives a single entry per CDR3 protein. The V and J calls were not made by the authors but by TCRdb's processing. Of roughly 46,000 distinct CDR3 sequences listed, 4.4% are singletons. The V gene's germline CDR1 is MDHEN and CDR2 SYDVKM. Deletions cut 3 bases from V and 6 bases from J, with 3 bases between. CDR3 size: 10 residues. Time point noted: healthy volunteer bleed at 2 weeks. Before extraction, the whole blood was not fractionated, and total RNA was taken from it.

Sequenced: whole blood. The TCR originated in a human donor in good health. Some clones in this sample may be carry-over from other donors' samples. The chain joins TRBV28 to TRBJ2-7, with unresolved D. CDR3: CASSLGEQYF. CDR3 in DNA: TGTGCCAGCAGTTTGGGCGAGCAGTACTTC. Together with reference TRBV28 and TRBJ2-7, the CDR3 gives the full variable domain: DVKVTQSSRYLVKRTGEKVFLECVQDMDHENMFWYRQDPGLGLRLIYFSYDVKMKEKGDIPEGYSVSREKKERFSLILESASTNQTSMYLCASSLGEQYFGPGTRLTVT.